The next 24 T cell receptor beta chains were all read from a single sample in a study of early T cells in non-severe SARS-CoV-2 infection (dated by TCRdb to the early 2020s). The library was built by means of 5' RACE. TCRdb names NextSeq 500 as the instrument used. TCRdb trimmed public reads at Q25 via fastp, called clones via MiXCR and kept in-frame beta chains. Rows matching on CDR3 protein sequence are summarized as one entry with the most common DNA and genes. Recorded for this sample are approximately 89,000 distinct CDR3 sequences; about 14% of them occurred a single time. Jointly, the top ten make up 3% of the sample. The sequenced material came from whole blood. The receptors derive from an adult who was a healthcare worker with PCR-confirmed SARS-CoV-2 infection or an uninfected control (not recorded which).

The V call is TRBV20-1, the J call TRBJ2-7; D gene uncertain. The CDR3 spans 14 residues. V shed 3 bases and J shed 0 bases, with 12 bases lying between them. The germline gives CDR1 DFQATT, CDR2 SNEGSKA (reference sequence). CDR3 DNA: TGCAGTGCTAGTGAGGTGTTGCGCTCCTACGAGCAGTACTTC. Protein sequence: CSASEVLRSYEQYF.

The chain joins TRBV29-1 to TRBJ2-7, with D maybe TRBD1 (5 bases). CDR1 is SQVTM and CDR2 is ANQGSEA in the germline V gene. Trimming shortened V by 1 base and J by 5 bases, and 15 bases separated the two germline ends. The CDR3 covers 14 residues. The CDR3, as DNA: TGCAGCGTTGAAGGGTCAGGGTTTAGGGACGAGCAGTACTTC. Translating it yields CSVEGSGFRDEQYF.

The rearrangement uses TRBV4-2 and TRBJ2-1; the D gene is possibly TRBD2 (6 bases). The germline V gene has CDR1 LGHNA and CDR2 YNFKEQ. CDR3 length equals 18 residues. V was trimmed by 3 bases and J by 3 bases, leaving 21 bases between them. The CDR3 nucleotides read TGTGCCAGCAGCCAGCATATTTCCGGAGGGCCAGGCTACAATGAGCAGTTCTTC. This encodes CASSQHISGGPGYNEQFF.

This clonotype has a handful of counts. V is TRBV12-3 or TRBV12-4 and J is TRBJ2-1; a possible D gene is TRBD1 (5 bases). This CDR3 region has 15 residues. With 2 bases removed from V and 2 bases from J, the gap between germline ends came to 10 bases. The CDR3 DNA is TGTGCCAGCAGTTTATCCAGGGTTACCTACAATGAGCAGTTCTTC. Protein: CASSLSRVTYNEQFF.

For the CDR3, the DNA is TGTGCCAGCAGTAGGGAACAGGGTACCGGGGAGCTGTTTTTT. It yields the protein CASSREQGTGELFF. The chain links TRBV2 to TRBJ2-2; a weak D match, TRBD1 (6 bases). Germline lookup yields CDR1 SNHLY and CDR2 FYNNEI. Trimming pared 5 bases from V and 5 bases from J, leaving 12 bases between. There are 14 residues in the CDR3.

The sample holds many counts of this clonotype. The chain recombines TRBV29-1 with TRBJ2-7, with D perhaps given as TRBD1 or TRBD2 (6 bases each). The germline V and J ends were trimmed by 2 bases and 3 bases, with 11 bases remaining between them. The CDR3 has 13 residues. Germline values: CDR1 SQVTM, CDR2 ANQGSEA. The CDR3 loop reads CSVEMGGHYEQYF. CDR3 sequence (DNA): TGCAGCGTTGAAATGGGGGGCCACTACGAGCAGTACTTC.

This sequence joins TRBV24-1 and TRBJ2-2; D unclear. The V and J ends lost 4 bases and 1 base respectively, with 18 bases between them. CDR3 length: 18 residues. Germline values: CDR1 KGHDR, CDR2 SFDVKD. The CDR3 region has the DNA TGTGCCACCAGTGACGCCCCCCCGCTCCGAGGGAACACCGGGGAGCTGTTTTTT. Translated, it gives CATSDAPPLRGNTGELFF.

This clonotype occurred a few times. The chain links TRBV28 to TRBJ2-1, with 12 bases identical to TRBD1. V shed 6 bases and J 9 bases; nucleotides not matched to a gene: 9. CDR3 length: 15 residues. Germline assignment: CDR1 MDHEN and CDR2 SYDVKM. The CDR3 here is CASSPGQGAVGEQFF. In nucleotides, the CDR3 is TGTGCCAGCAGCCCGGGACAGGGGGCCGTGGGTGAGCAGTTCTTC.

In this sample, this clonotype turned up a few times. This chain connects TRBV7-9 to TRBJ2-3; 11 bases fit TRBD2. V lost 5 bases, J lost 0 bases, and 4 bases stayed unmatched. The CDR3 covers 16 residues. In germline, CDR1 is SEHNR, CDR2 FQNEAQ (reference sequence). The CDR3 here is CASSHRTSGSTDTQYF. The CDR3 DNA is TGTGCCAGCAGCCATCGGACTAGCGGGAGCACAGATACGCAGTATTTT.

This clonotype was observed a few times. The genes are TRBV20-1 and TRBJ2-3; D gene ambiguous. The CDR3 is made up of 12 amino acids. Trimming stripped 4 bases from V and 4 bases from J, with 9 bases between. Germline V gene lookup returns CDR1 DFQATT and CDR2 SNEGSKA (reference sequence). CDR3 sequence: CSANLEADTQYF. The DNA for the CDR3 is TGCAGTGCTAACCTAGAGGCAGATACGCAGTATTTT.

The genes are TRBV24-1 and TRBJ2-1, with D perhaps matching TRBD1 or TRBD2 (5 bases each). Germline V lookup: CDR1 KGHDR, CDR2 SFDVKD. The length of the CDR3 is 16 residues. V lost 3 bases and J lost 0, with 11 bases in between. The CDR3 loop reads CATSDRTGTSYNEQFF. DNA of the CDR3: TGTGCCACCAGTGATCGGACGGGGACCTCCTACAATGAGCAGTTCTTC.

This chain connects TRBV5-1 to TRBJ2-5; D assignment may be TRBD1 or TRBD2 (6 bases each). CDR3 size: 15 residues. Per the germline V gene, CDR1 is SGHRS and CDR2 is YFSETQ. V was clipped by 0 bases and J by 5 bases, with 14 bases between them. The CDR3 loop reads CASSLEPGAGETQYF. DNA of the CDR3: TGCGCCAGCAGCTTGGAACCGGGGGCCGGGGAGACCCAGTACTTC. The full variable domain, in which reference TRBV5-1 and TRBJ2-5 provide the parts outside the CDR3, is KAGVTQTPRYLIKTRGQQVTLSCSPISGHRSVSWYQQTPGQGLQFLFEYFSETQRNKGNFPGRFSGRQFSNSRSEMNVSTLELGDSALYLCASSLEPGAGETQYFGPGTRLLVL.

The chain carries TRBV2 and TRBJ1-2, with TRBD1 matching 9 bases. The germline V gene encodes CDR1 SNHLY and CDR2 FYNNEI. With 7 bases clipped from V and 5 bases from J, the junction kept 5 bases outside the gene matches. This CDR3 has 13 amino acids. In DNA, the CDR3 is TGTGCCAGCATGCCCGGGACAGGGTATGGCTACACCTTC. Its protein is CASMPGTGYGYTF.

This chain connects TRBV20-1 to TRBJ2-2; 9 bases are a match to TRBD2. CDR3 size: 16 residues. V dropped 3 bases and J dropped 3; count of bases not matched to a gene: 8. From germline, CDR1 is DFQATT and CDR2 SNEGSKA (reference sequence). The CDR3: CSARGSGGPYTGELFF. In nucleotides, the CDR3 is TGCAGTGCTAGGGGAAGCGGGGGGCCATACACCGGGGAGCTGTTTTTT.

This rearrangement joins TRBV3-1 to TRBJ2-1, with 10 bases aligning to TRBD1. The CDR3 is made up of 14 amino acids. With 5 bases clipped from V and 7 bases from J, the junction kept 5 bases outside the gene matches. From germline, CDR1 is LGHDT and CDR2 YNNKEL (reference sequence). The CDR3 coding sequence is TGTGCCAGCAGCTGGGACAGGGGATCGAATGAGCAGTTCTTC. Its protein is CASSWDRGSNEQFF.

This clonotype has ten or more counts. The CDR3 sequence: CASSPPQGGASGTEAFF. The CDR3 DNA reads as TGTGCCAGCTCACCACCACAGGGGGGGGCGTCTGGCACTGAAGCTTTCTTT. The chain joins TRBV18 to TRBJ1-1; TRBD1 matches at 8 bases. The V segment lost 0 bases and the J segment 4 bases; nucleotides outside the gene matches: 10. Germline assignment: CDR1 KGHSH and CDR2 LQKENI. The CDR3 spans 17 residues.

This clonotype was observed a handful of times. The chain links TRBV7-9 to TRBJ2-7; no reliable D call. The ends were cut back, 3 bases at V and 4 bases at J, with 4 bases in the middle. CDR1 is SEHNR and CDR2 is FQNEAQ in the germline V gene (reference sequence). The CDR3 is 11 amino acids. CDR3 protein: CASSFSYEQYF. In DNA form, the CDR3 reads TGTGCCAGCAGCTTTTCTTACGAGCAGTACTTC.

This clonotype was seen only a few times. This chain joins TRBV29-1 and TRBJ2-7, with D possibly being TRBD2 (5 bases). The CDR3 consists of 11 residues. From germline, CDR1 is SQVTM and CDR2 ANQGSEA. V lost 7 bases, J lost 7 bases, and 14 bases lay in between. The CDR3 sequence is CSAVEGWEQYF. The CDR3 DNA is TGCAGCGCCGTAGAGGGCTGGGAGCAGTACTTC.

This clonotype was observed a few times. V gene TRBV3-1 combines with J gene TRBJ2-5; 10 bases are shared with TRBD1. Germline V lookup: CDR1 LGHDT, CDR2 YNNKEL (reference sequence). The junction had 12 bases not matched to a gene; V was cut back by 4 bases and J by 4 bases. The CDR3 totals 17 residues. This CDR3 is CASSPRDRGTQGETQYF. The CDR3 DNA is TGTGCCAGCAGCCCCCGGGACAGGGGTACGCAAGGAGAGACCCAGTACTTC.

This clonotype was seen a few times. The chain employs TRBV7-3 and TRBJ1-1, with D unresolved. V gave up 2 bases and J gave up 6 bases, with 13 bases separating them. Germline CDR1 reads SGHTA; CDR2 reads FQGTGA. The CDR3 loop spans 14 amino acids. The DNA for the CDR3 is TGTGCCAGCAGCTTAGGGGTGAGATTGGCTGAAGCTTTCTTT. It codes for CASSLGVRLAEAFF.

This clonotype was counted ten times or more. The genes are TRBV24-1 and TRBJ2-7; D gene uncertain. Trimming removed 7 bases at V and 0 bases at J, with 12 bases between. The CDR3 contains 14 residues. CDR1 is KGHDR and CDR2 is SFDVKD in the germline V gene. As DNA, the CDR3 is TGTGCCACCAGAAAACAGCTTTCCTCCTACGAGCAGTACTTC. It translates to CATRKQLSSYEQYF.

The chain links TRBV12-5 to TRBJ2-2; possible D gene TRBD1, 5 bases. Germline V CDR1 and CDR2: LGHNT, FRNRAP. The CDR3 runs to 15 residues. Trimming left V 3 bases short and J 4 bases short, with 12 bases between. In nucleotides, the CDR3 is TGTGCTAGTGGTTTCGCCAGGGCGAGCACCGGGGAGCTGTTTTTT. Translating it yields CASGFARASTGELFF.

This clonotype has at least ten counts. The genes are TRBV19 and TRBJ2-3; 8 bases map to TRBD2. The trim removed 2 bases at V and 0 bases at J, leaving 13 bases unmatched. This CDR3 is 19 amino acids long. The germline V gene encodes CDR1 LNHDA and CDR2 SQIVND (reference sequence). The CDR3 protein is CASSIRGQRGILSTDTQYF. The CDR3 DNA follows: TGTGCCAGTAGTATACGCGGCCAGCGGGGGATCCTTAGCACAGATACGCAGTATTTT.

This chain links TRBV4-2 with TRBJ1-3, with 9 positions matching TRBD1. This CDR3 is 16 amino acids long. CDR1 and CDR2 from the germline V gene are LGHNA and YNFKEQ. The J segment lost 2 bases and the V segment lost 3 bases, leaving 5 bases of the junction unmatched. DNA for the CDR3: TGTGCCAGCAGCCAGGCGACAGGGGGGACTGGAAACACCATATATTTT. Translated: CASSQATGGTGNTIYF.